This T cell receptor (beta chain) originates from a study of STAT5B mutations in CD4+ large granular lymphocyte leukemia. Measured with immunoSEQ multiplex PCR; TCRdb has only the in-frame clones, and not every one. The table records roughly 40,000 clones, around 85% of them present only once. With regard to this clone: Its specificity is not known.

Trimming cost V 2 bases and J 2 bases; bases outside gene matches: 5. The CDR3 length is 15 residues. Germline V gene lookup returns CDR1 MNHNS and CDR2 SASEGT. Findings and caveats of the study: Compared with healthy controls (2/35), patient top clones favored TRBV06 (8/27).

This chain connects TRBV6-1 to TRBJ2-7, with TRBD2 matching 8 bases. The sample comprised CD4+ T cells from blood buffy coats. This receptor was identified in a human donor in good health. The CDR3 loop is CASSERVAGTYEQYF. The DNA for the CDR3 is TGTGCCAGCAGTGAAAGGGTAGCGGGAACCTACGAGCAGTACTTC.